This TCR beta chain stems from a study of OX40 agonist ivuxolimab in advanced cancers. About the research overall: Patients were dosed intravenously with ivuxolimab at 0.01 to 10 mg/kg every 2 weeks. Dose-escalation subjects each had hepatocellular carcinoma, melanoma, renal cell or head and neck cancer. Eligibility admitted prior anti-PD-1, anti-PD-L1 or anti-CTLA-4 therapy; 40% to 50% had some. Study-wide results and caveats: Partial responders at 0.1-3.0 mg/kg showed near-lowest clonal expansion.

The CDR3 is 15 amino acids. V lost 1 base and J lost 5, with 13 bases in between. Germline CDR1 and CDR2: SEHNR and FQNEAQ (reference sequence). Assay: immunoSEQ multiplex PCR; the TCRdb copy retains only in-frame clones and omits some. Among about 58,000 clones listed, approximately 90% were seen once. As for this clone: Its antigen is not known.

The chain joins TRBV7-9 to TRBJ2-3; no clear D gene. The sequencing here drew on CD4+ or CD8+ T cells sorted from blood, taken in a trial of the OX40 agonist ivuxolimab. This receptor was obtained from an adult with an advanced solid tumor such as melanoma, head and neck, liver or kidney cancer. In DNA form, the CDR3 reads TGTGCCAGCAGCTTAGAGGTGAGGCGAGGAGATACGCAGTATTTT. It specifies CASSLEVRRGDTQYF.